A single sample gave rise to the 22 T cell receptor beta chains below, sequenced in a study of regulatory T cells. Points from the study as a whole: Hydrophobic residues at CDR3 positions 6 and 7 were enriched in conventional CD4+ T cells of CD3G-deficient patients.

Their cognate antigens are unknown. Primers: 52 TRBV forward and 13 TRBJ reverse. Sequencing used immunoSEQ multiplex PCR; TCRdb keeps in-frame clones, though not all of them. Among around 29,000 clones listed, roughly 92% were seen once. The sequencing input was conventional CD4+ T cells sorted from blood. The receptors were sampled from a young adult with CD3G deficiency.

This chain uses TRBV9 with TRBJ1-2, with D possibly TRBD1 on 6 matching bases. The germline gives CDR1 SGDLS, CDR2 YYNGEE. V was trimmed by 0 bases and J by 0 bases, leaving 9 bases between them. This CDR3 has 15 residues. The CDR3 is CASSVEDRPNYGYTF. The CDR3 DNA follows: TGTGCCAGCAGCGTAGAGGACAGACCTAACTATGGCTACACCTTC.

This chain uses TRBV10-2 with TRBJ2-2; D is uncertain. CDR3 length: 16 amino acids. CDR1 is WSHSY, CDR2 SAAADI, per germline. V was shortened by 2 bases and J by 4 bases, with 14 bases between the two germline ends. DNA for the CDR3: TGCGCCAGCAGTGAGCAAATAGGGTTGGTCACCGGGGAGCTGTTTTTT. Translating it yields CASSEQIGLVTGELFF.

V is TRBV4-3 and J is TRBJ1-1, with 7 bases aligning to TRBD1. This CDR3 spans 14 amino acids. Germline assignment: CDR1 LGHNA and CDR2 YSLEER. J lost 4 bases, V lost 4 bases, and 6 bases had no gene match. CDR3 amino acids: CASSLDRAITEAFF. DNA of the CDR3: TGCGCCAGCAGCCTTGACAGGGCGATCACTGAAGCTTTCTTT.

This chain joins TRBV7-9 and TRBJ2-1; 13 bases match TRBD2. Germline V CDR1 and CDR2: SEHNR, FQNEAQ (reference sequence). V lost 7 bases, J lost 6 bases, and 12 bases stayed unmatched. The length of the CDR3 is 17 residues. The CDR3 protein is CASNRWTSGRVVNEQFF. The CDR3 nucleotides read TGTGCCAGCAACCGCTGGACTAGCGGGAGAGTCGTCAATGAGCAGTTCTTC. The variable domain in full, with the rest retrieved from reference TRBV7-9 and TRBJ2-1, is DTGVSQNPRHKITKRGQNVTFRCDPISEHNRLYWYRQTLGQGPEFLTYFQNEAQLEKSRLLSDRFSAERPKGSFSTLEIQRTEQGDSAMYLCASNRWTSGRVVNEQFFGPGTRLTVL.

This chain uses TRBV18 with TRBJ2-7, with D perhaps TRBD2 (7 bases). The V and J ends lost 5 bases and 4 bases respectively, with 15 bases between them. CDR3 length: 14 amino acids. CDR1 is KGHSH and CDR2 is LQKENI in the germline V gene. The CDR3 DNA reads TGTGCCAGCTCAAAGGAGGGGGGGTTGTACGAGCAGTACTTC. It translates to CASSKEGGLYEQYF.

The chain recombines TRBV28 with TRBJ1-2; possibly TRBD1 for D (6 bases). The germline V gene encodes CDR1 MDHEN and CDR2 SYDVKM. The CDR3 spans 15 residues. V lost 6 bases, J lost 0 bases, and 14 bases lay in between. In DNA form, the CDR3 reads TGTGCCAGCAGCTGGGGGGCCGGGGCTAACTATGGCTACACCTTC. Translating it yields CASSWGAGANYGYTF.

The chain couples TRBV5-1 to TRBJ1-2, with TRBD1 matching over 9 bases. The germline gives CDR1 SGHRS, CDR2 YFSETQ. The J segment lost 4 bases and the V segment lost 3 bases, leaving 4 bases of the junction unmatched. The CDR3 is made up of 14 amino acids. The DNA of the CDR3 is TGCGCCAGCAGCTCATTGGGACAGGGCTATGGCTACACCTTC. Its protein product is CASSSLGQGYGYTF.

The chain has TRBV7-8 and TRBJ1-5, with D possibly being TRBD1 (5 bases). The CDR3 length is 13 residues. The V gene's germline CDR1 is SGHVS and CDR2 FQNEAQ. V dropped 4 bases and J dropped 3 bases, with 7 bases sitting between them. Here the CDR3 reads CASSSGHNQPQHF. The CDR3 region has the DNA TGTGCCAGCAGCTCTGGACACAATCAGCCCCAGCATTTT.

The chain carries TRBV5-1 and TRBJ2-7, with 8 bases fitting TRBD1. After removal of 4 bases from V and 3 bases from J, the junction contained 6 bases not matched to a gene. The CDR3 length is 14 residues. Germline lookup yields CDR1 SGHRS and CDR2 YFSETQ. DNA for the CDR3: TGCGCCAGCAGCCCCGGACAGGGAGGCTACGAGCAGTACTTC. Translating it yields CASSPGQGGYEQYF.

The genes are TRBV30 and TRBJ1-1; D ambiguous. The CDR3 totals 12 residues. Trimming left V 0 bases short and J 6 bases short, with 8 bases between. Per germline, CDR1 GTSNPN and CDR2 SVGIG (reference sequence). The CDR3 region is CAWSVLGPEAFF. CDR3 coding DNA: TGTGCCTGGAGTGTTTTAGGGCCTGAAGCTTTCTTT.

The J gene is TRBJ2-1, the V gene TRBV7-9, with D uncertain. Looked up from germline, CDR1 is SEHNR and CDR2 is FQNEAQ (reference sequence). This CDR3 is built from 13 residues. The germline V and J ends were trimmed by 5 bases and 9 bases, with 14 bases remaining between them. The DNA of the CDR3 is TGTGCCAGCAGCCCCTTGTGGGCTGGTGAGCAGTTCTTC. Translation gives CASSPLWAGEQFF.

This clone was picked up one time. The chain uses TRBV10-3 and TRBJ2-3; 9 bases fit TRBD2. CDR3 length equals 14 residues. CDR1 is ENHRY and CDR2 is SYGVKD in the germline V gene. V shed 10 bases, J shed 4 bases, and the junction held 9 bases outside the gene matches. The CDR3 DNA reads as TGTGCCACCCGAGATAGCGGGAGTGCAGATACGCAGTATTTT. This encodes CATRDSGSADTQYF.

This rearrangement joins TRBV12-5 to TRBJ2-1; 9 positions match TRBD2. Germline CDR1 reads LGHNT; CDR2 reads FRNRAP. Trimming removed 3 bases from V and 8 bases from J; junction bases left unmatched: 11. The CDR3 loop spans 16 amino acids. This chain's CDR3 is CASGLGNLAGRDEQFF. In DNA, the CDR3 is TGTGCTAGTGGTTTAGGGAATCTAGCGGGAAGGGATGAGCAGTTCTTC.

This rearrangement joins TRBV11-2 to TRBJ2-7; weak D call: TRBD2 (6 bases). Between the trimmed V and J ends, which lost 5 bases and 2 bases, there was a span of 13 bases. Germline V gives CDR1 SGHAT, CDR2 FQNNGV. The CDR3 loop spans 14 amino acids. For the CDR3, the DNA is TGTGCCAGCAGCCCGGGAGTCCCGCCCTACGAGCAGTACTTC. Amino acid sequence: CASSPGVPPYEQYF.

This clone was seen a single time. This chain links TRBV6-1 with TRBJ1-2; D might be TRBD1 (5 bases). Germline V CDR1 and CDR2: MNHNS, SASEGT. The CDR3 contains 14 residues. With 7 bases removed from V and 4 bases from J, the gap between germline ends came to 16 bases. The CDR3 protein is CASTPLGGFYGYTF. The CDR3 region has the DNA TGTGCCAGCACCCCGTTGGGGGGATTCTATGGCTACACCTTC.

This clone was found once. The J gene is TRBJ1-2, the V gene TRBV5-6; D may be TRBD1 (6 bases). The germline V and J ends were trimmed by 0 bases and 2 bases, with 8 bases remaining between them. The CDR3 spans 14 residues. Germline V CDR1 and CDR2: SGHDT, YYEEEE. The CDR3: CASSLAGQNYGYTF. CDR3 DNA: TGTGCCAGCAGCTTGGCAGGACAGAACTATGGCTACACCTTC.

The chain carries TRBV11-2 and TRBJ2-1, with D possibly TRBD2 on 6 matching bases. The V gene's germline CDR1 is SGHAT and CDR2 FQNNGV. The germline V and J ends were trimmed by 5 bases and 10 bases, with 15 bases remaining between them. This CDR3 has 13 residues. The CDR3 loop is CASSRTRGREQFF. The CDR3 bases are TGTGCCAGCAGCCGGACTCGAGGGAGGGAGCAGTTCTTC. The complete variable domain, with remaining parts taken from reference TRBV11-2 and TRBJ2-1, reads EAGVAQSPRYKIIEKRQSVAFWCNPISGHATLYWYQQILGQGPKLLIQFQNNGVVDDSQLPKDRFSAERLKGVDSTLKIQPAKLEDSAVYLCASSRTRGREQFFGPGTRLTVL.

The rearrangement links TRBV11-2 to TRBJ2-7; tentative D call: TRBD1 (5 bases). CDR1 and CDR2 (germline): SGHAT, FQNNGV. V lost 8 bases, J lost 2 bases, and 10 bases lay in between. The CDR3 is 12 residues long. The CDR3 here is CASSGSPYEQYF. CDR3 nucleotides: TGTGCCAGCTCAGGGTCCCCCTACGAGCAGTACTTC.

This rearrangement joins TRBV28 to TRBJ2-7; the D is unclear. The length of the CDR3 is 12 residues. Germline V gene sequence: CDR1 MDHEN, CDR2 SYDVKM. The V and J ends lost 4 bases and 6 bases respectively, with 10 bases between them. This CDR3 is CASSSSRAEQYF. CDR3 coding DNA: TGTGCCAGCAGTTCATCCCGGGCCGAGCAGTACTTC.

In its sample, this clone was seen a few times. This chain links TRBV4-1 with TRBJ1-4, with 8 bases aligning to TRBD1. Germline assignment: CDR1 MGHRA and CDR2 YSYEKL. The V and J ends lost 4 bases and 7 bases, in that order; junction bases with no gene match: 8. CDR3 length: 15 amino acids. The CDR3, as DNA: TGCGCCAGCAGCCCCCAGGGGGCGCGGGGTGAAAAACTGTTTTTT. Its protein product is CASSPQGARGEKLFF.

The chain carries TRBV28 and TRBJ2-2, with TRBD1 identical over 7 bases. The CDR3 runs 15 residues. Germline CDR1 and CDR2: MDHEN and SYDVKM. The V and J ends lost 6 bases and 2 bases, in that order; junction bases with no gene match: 6. CDR3 residues: CASRTTGVNTGELFF. DNA for the CDR3: TGTGCCAGCAGGACAACAGGGGTCAACACCGGGGAGCTGTTTTTT.

This chain links TRBV6-1 with TRBJ2-3; perhaps D is TRBD1 or TRBD2 (5 bases each). Germline lookup yields CDR1 MNHNS and CDR2 SASEGT. CDR3 length equals 15 residues. The V gene lost 6 bases and the J gene lost 0 bases, with 13 bases spanning the gap. The CDR3 sequence: CASSDSGFSTDTQYF. DNA for the CDR3: TGTGCCAGCAGCGACAGCGGTTTTAGCACAGATACGCAGTATTTT.